This T cell receptor beta chain is from a study of synovial regulatory T cells in juvenile arthritis. Germline V gene data show CDR1 as SGHRS and CDR2 as YFSETQ. CDR3 length: 14 residues. Only the protein is on record. Worth noting for this clone: Its specificity is not known.

Study-wide findings and caveats: iaTreg cells shared more CDR3 sequences with synovial Tregs than other blood Tregs did. iaTreg TCR repertoires were largely private across patients and partially overlapped synovial Teff and blood CPL.

Generated by immunoSEQ multiplex PCR, the TCRdb table keeps only in-frame clones and is missing some. With 7,700 or so clones in the sample, the ten largest clones hold 1.5% to 2%. The chain links TRBV5-1 to TRBJ1-2; with no DNA, the TCRdb D assignment of TRBD1 cannot be verified. This TCR came from a donor between 2 and 29 years old with juvenile idiopathic arthritis. Sequences were obtained from Treg cells from blood. Indicated subset: remaining (HLA-DR-negative) circulating blood Treg cells. CDR3 sequence reads: CASQTGPSNYGYTF.